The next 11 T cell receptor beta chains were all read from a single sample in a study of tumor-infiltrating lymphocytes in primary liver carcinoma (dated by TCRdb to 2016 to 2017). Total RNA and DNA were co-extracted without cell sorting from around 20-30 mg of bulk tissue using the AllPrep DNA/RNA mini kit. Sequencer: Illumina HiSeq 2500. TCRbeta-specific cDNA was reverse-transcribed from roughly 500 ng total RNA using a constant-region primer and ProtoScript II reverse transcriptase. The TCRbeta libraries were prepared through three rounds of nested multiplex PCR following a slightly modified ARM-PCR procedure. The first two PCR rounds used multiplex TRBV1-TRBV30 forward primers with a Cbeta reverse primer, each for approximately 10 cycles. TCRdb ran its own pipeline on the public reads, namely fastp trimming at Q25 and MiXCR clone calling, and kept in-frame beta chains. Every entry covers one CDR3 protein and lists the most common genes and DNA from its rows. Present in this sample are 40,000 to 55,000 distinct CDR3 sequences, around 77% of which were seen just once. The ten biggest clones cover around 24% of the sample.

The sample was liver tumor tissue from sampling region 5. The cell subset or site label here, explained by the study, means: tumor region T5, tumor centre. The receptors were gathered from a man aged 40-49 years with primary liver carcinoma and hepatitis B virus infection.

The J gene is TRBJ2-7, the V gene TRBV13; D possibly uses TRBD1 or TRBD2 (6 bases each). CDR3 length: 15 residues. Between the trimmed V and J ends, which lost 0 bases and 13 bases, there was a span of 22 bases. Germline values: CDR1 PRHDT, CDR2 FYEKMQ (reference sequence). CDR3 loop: CASSLGGEGGGVHYF. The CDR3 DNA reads TGTGCCAGCAGCTTAGGGGGTGAGGGGGGCGGCGTGCATTACTTC.

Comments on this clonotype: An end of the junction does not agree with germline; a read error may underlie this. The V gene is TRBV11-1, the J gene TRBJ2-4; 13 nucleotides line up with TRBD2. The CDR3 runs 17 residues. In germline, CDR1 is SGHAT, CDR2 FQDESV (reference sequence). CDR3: CPSSFPGTSGTKNIQYF. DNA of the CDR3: TGTCCCAGCAGTTTTCCCGGGACTAGCGGGACCAAAAACATTCAATATTTC.

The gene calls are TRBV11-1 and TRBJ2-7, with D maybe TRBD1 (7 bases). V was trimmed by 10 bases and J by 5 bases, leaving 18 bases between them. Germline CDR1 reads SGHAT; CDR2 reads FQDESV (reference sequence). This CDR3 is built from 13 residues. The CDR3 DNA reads TGTGCCACCAGGGGGAGGCGATCCGACGAGCAGTACTTC. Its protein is CATRGRRSDEQYF.

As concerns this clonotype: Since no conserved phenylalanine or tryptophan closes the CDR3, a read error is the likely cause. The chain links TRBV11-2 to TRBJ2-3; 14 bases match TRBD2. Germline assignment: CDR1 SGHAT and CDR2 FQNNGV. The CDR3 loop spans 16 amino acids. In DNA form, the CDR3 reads TGTGCCGGCAGCTCGGGACTAGCGGGAGTGTTGGATACGCAGTATTCT. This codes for CAGSSGLAGVLDTQYS.

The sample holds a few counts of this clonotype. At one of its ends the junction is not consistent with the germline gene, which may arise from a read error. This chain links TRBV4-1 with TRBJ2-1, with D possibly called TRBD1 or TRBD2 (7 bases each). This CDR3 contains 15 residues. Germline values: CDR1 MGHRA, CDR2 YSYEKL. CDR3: CPSSQAGGGNNEQLF. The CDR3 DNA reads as TGCCCCAGCAGCCAAGCAGGGGGAGGGAACAATGAGCAGCTCTTC.

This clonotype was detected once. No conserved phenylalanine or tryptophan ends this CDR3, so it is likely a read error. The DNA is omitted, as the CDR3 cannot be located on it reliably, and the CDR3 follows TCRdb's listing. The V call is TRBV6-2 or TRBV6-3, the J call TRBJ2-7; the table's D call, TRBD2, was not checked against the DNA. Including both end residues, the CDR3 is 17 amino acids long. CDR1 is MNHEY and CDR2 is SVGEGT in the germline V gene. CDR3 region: CASSYDGRTRGIYEEYL.

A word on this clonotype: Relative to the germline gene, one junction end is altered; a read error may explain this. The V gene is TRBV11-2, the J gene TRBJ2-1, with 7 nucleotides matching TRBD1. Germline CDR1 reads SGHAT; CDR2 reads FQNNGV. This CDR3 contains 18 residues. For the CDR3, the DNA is TGTGCCAGCAGTTACTTAAAGCGAGACAGGGTGTTAAACAATGAGCAATTCTTC. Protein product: CASSYLKRDRVLNNEQFF.

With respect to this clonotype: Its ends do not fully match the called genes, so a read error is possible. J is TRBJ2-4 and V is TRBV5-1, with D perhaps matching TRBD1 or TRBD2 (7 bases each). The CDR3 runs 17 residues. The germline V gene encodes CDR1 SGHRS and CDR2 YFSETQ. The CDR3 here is CTSSLGGTDLAKNIQYF. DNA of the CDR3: TGCACCAGCAGCTTGGGAGGGACAGACCTAGCCAAAAACATTCAGTATTTC.

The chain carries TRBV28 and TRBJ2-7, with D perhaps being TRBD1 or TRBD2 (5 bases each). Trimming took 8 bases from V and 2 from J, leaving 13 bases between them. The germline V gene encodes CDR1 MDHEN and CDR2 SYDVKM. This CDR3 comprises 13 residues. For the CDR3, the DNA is TGTGCCAGCGTCGGGGACCGCGCCTACGAGCAGTACTTC. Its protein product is CASVGDRAYEQYF.

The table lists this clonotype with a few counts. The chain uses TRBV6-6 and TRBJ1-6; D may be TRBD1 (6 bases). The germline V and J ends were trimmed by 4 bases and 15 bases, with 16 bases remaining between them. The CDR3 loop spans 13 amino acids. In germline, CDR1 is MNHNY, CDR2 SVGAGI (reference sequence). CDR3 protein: CASSSTGILLLHF. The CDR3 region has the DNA TGTGCCAGCAGTTCTACAGGGATTTTACTCCTCCACTTT.

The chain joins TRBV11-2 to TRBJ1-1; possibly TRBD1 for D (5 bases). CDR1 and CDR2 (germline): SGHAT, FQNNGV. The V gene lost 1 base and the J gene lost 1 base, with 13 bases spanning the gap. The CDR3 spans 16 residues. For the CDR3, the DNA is TGTGCCAGCAGCTTAGCTGATGGACAAAAGAACACTGAAGCTTTCTTT. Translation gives CASSLADGQKNTEAFF.